The clone carrying this TCR beta chain has a handful of counts. What it recognizes is unknown. The CDR3 is 17 residues long. J gave up 7 bases and V 8 bases, and 18 bases lay outside the gene matches. Germline V gene sequence: CDR1 LNHDA, CDR2 SQIVND (reference sequence). Unique molecular identifiers were incorporated during preparation of the TCRbeta library. TCRdb re-derived calls from the PCR reads in MiXCR, one entry per CDR3 protein. The top ten hold approximately 5% of the sample, which has 780,000 or so distinct CDR3 sequences, less than 20% seen once. The source of the sample is a study of T-cell reconstitution after alpha-beta-depleted transplantation in children. Study results and limitations: T-cell numbers and diversity, one year after transplant, stemmed largely from T cells that were newly produced.

The rearrangement links TRBV19 to TRBJ2-1; 9 nucleotides align to TRBD2. The TCR was taken from a male patient aged 5 to 17 who had a stem cell transplant for acute lymphoblastic leukemia, so the T cells may come from the graft donor. The source was PBMCs, mostly from graft donor cells, collected 360 days after TCRalphabeta/CD19-depleted stem cell transplant. The CDR3 DNA is TGTGCCAGTTCTGAGCGGGGGAGCGGGAGGTCTCTAAATGAGCAGTTCTTC. The encoded protein is CASSERGSGRSLNEQFF.